This TCR beta chain was recorded in a study of blood T cell repertoires in COVID-19. Looking at the study overall: COVID-19 samples collected from the United States, Italy and Spain covered acute and convalescent phases. Nucleic acid was either cDNA or gDNA, and it came from T cells, B-cell-depleted T cells, or PBMCs.

Source study methods: How many nucleated cells were present was estimated from reference gene primer amplification. Profiled with immunoSEQ multiplex PCR; TCRdb holds only in-frame clones, not every one. V and J calls and clone size are those listed in that table; D and trimming were worked out from the DNA. Of around 21,000 clones in the sample, about four fifths are singletons; the top ten hold 3.2%. V was trimmed by 0 bases and J by 9 bases, leaving 15 bases between them. Per germline, CDR1 LNHDA and CDR2 SQIVND (reference sequence). This CDR3 comprises 15 residues. This chain uses TRBV19 with TRBJ1-5; D ambiguous. The clonotype was recovered from a middle-aged man with acute or convalescent COVID-19. The source material was peripheral blood. The CDR3 DNA is TGTGCCAGTAGTATAGATTGGGCAGAAGCCCGGCCCCAGCATTTT. Its protein is CASSIDWAEARPQHF. Variable domain in full (rest from reference TRBV19 and TRBJ1-5): DGGITQSPKYLFRKEGQNVTLSCEQNLNHDAMYWYRQDPGQGLRLIYYSQIVNDFQKGDIAEGYSVSREKKESFPLTVTSAQKNPTAFYLCASSIDWAEARPQHFGDGTRLSIL.